This T cell receptor (beta chain) was found in a study of T cells after yellow fever vaccination. Study summary: Fractions of low cell number were prepared using SMART-Seq v4 Ultra Low Input.

TCRdb re-called the 5' RACE reads through MiXCR, storing one row per CDR3 protein. The table shows some 300,000 distinct CDR3 sequences, with around 8.1% occurring only once. This clonotype turned up a few times. Its cognate antigen is unknown. Study conclusions and caveats: Weaker, the secondary response had a peak occurring faster, on day 5 versus 15.

The CDR3 is 15 amino acids. V shed 4 bases, J shed 0 bases, and the junction held 5 bases outside the gene matches. Per the germline V gene, CDR1 is ENHRY and CDR2 is SYGVKD. The source material was PBMCs, sampled roughly seven weeks after the first yellow fever vaccination. The chain couples TRBV10-3 to TRBJ2-5; 7 bases line up with TRBD1. The sequence was obtained from a young man who received the YFV17D yellow fever vaccine. The DNA for the CDR3 is TGTGCCATCAGTGCGGGACAGCGGTACCAAGAGACCCAGTACTTC. It translates to CAISAGQRYQETQYF.